This T cell receptor (beta chain) derives from a study of early T cells in non-severe SARS-CoV-2 infection. The CDR3 sequence is 14 residues long. After removal of 8 bases from V and 8 bases from J, the junction contained 11 bases not matched to a gene. Germline lookup yields CDR1 KGHSH and CDR2 LQKENI. Individual cDNA molecules were tagged with unique molecular identifiers. MiXCR, run by TCRdb on the 5' RACE reads, gives a single entry per CDR3 protein. The table lists about 58,000 distinct CDR3 sequences, roughly an eighth of them singletons. This clonotype was recorded many times. The TCR was taken from an adult who was a healthcare worker with PCR-confirmed SARS-CoV-2 infection or an uninfected control (not recorded which). This rearrangement joins TRBV18 to TRBJ2-3; 9 bases agree with TRBD1. The sample comprised whole blood. The CDR3: CASTRTGVESTQYF. The CDR3 DNA reads TGTGCCAGCACCAGGACAGGGGTCGAGAGTACGCAGTATTTT.